The entry that follows covers one T cell receptor beta chain sequence. A 6-nucleotide sample barcode was carried by the UMIs, which template switching added. With the 5' RACE reads reprocessed, TCRdb shows one record per CDR3 protein and no DNA. The listing records 350,000 to 550,000 distinct CDR3 sequences. Every donor provided one blood sample measuring 2.5 to 3 ml. This entry comes from a study of monozygotic twins with inflammatory bowel disease. CDR3 size: 14 residues. Sequenced input: blood. This receptor was obtained from a human donor with ulcerative colitis or Crohn's disease, or a healthy co-twin of an affected twin (not recorded which). This chain connects TRBV12-3 or TRBV12-4 to TRBJ1-1. CDR3 sequence reads: CASSLLIPNTEAFF.